The text below deals with one T cell receptor beta chain. Its antigen is undetermined. The sample originates from a study of T cells in Graves' hyperthyroidism and ophthalmopathy. TCR beta CDR3 regions were amplified from RNA. HTBI primers drove first-round RT-PCR of the TCR CDR3. MiXCR, applied by TCRdb to the multiplex PCR reads, yields one record per CDR3 protein. The table records about 720,000 distinct CDR3 sequences, roughly 15% of them present only once. An absence of ophthalmopathy progression within 18 months meant stable Graves' hyperthyroidism. Patients with uncontrolled infections, other autoimmune diseases, pregnancy or lactation were excluded. It was around 11 ml of fresh peripheral blood that supplied the PBMCs. V was clipped by 5 bases and J by 1 base; unmatched bases: 3. From germline, CDR1 is SNHLY and CDR2 FYNNEI. The length of the CDR3 is 15 residues. Overall study findings and caveats: Appearing also in blood were most of the thyroid clonotypes expanded above 0.001.

The sequenced material came from blood. V is TRBV2 and J is TRBJ2-3; 10 nucleotides line up with TRBD1. The TCR comes from a young man with Graves' hyperthyroidism. CDR3 amino acids: CASSRQGAGTDTQYF. For the CDR3, the DNA is TGTGCCAGCAGTAGACAGGGGGCCGGCACAGATACGCAGTATTTT.